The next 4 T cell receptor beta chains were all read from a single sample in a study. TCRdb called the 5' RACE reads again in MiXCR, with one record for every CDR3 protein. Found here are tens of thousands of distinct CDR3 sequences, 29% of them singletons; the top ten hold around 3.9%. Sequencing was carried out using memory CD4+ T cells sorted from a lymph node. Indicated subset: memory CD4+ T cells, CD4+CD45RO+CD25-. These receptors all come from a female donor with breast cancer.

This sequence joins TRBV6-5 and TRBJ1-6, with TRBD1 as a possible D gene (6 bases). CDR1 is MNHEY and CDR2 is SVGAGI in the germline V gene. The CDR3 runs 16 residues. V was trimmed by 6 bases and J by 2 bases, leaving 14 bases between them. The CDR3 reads CASRKQGSPYNSPLHF. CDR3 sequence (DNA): TGTGCCAGCAGAAAACAGGGAAGCCCCTATAATTCACCCCTCCACTTT.

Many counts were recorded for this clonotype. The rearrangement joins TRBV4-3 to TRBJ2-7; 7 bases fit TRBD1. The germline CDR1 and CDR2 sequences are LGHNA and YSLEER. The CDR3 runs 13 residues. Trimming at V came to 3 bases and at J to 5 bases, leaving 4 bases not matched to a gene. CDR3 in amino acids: CASSQTGLDEQYF. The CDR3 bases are TGCGCCAGCAGCCAGACAGGGCTGGACGAGCAGTACTTC.

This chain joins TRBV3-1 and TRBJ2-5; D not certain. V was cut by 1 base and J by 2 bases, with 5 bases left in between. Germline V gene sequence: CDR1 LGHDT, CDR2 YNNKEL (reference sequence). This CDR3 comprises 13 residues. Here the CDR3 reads CASSQGHQETQYF. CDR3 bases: TGTGCCAGCAGCCAAGGCCATCAAGAGACCCAGTACTTC.

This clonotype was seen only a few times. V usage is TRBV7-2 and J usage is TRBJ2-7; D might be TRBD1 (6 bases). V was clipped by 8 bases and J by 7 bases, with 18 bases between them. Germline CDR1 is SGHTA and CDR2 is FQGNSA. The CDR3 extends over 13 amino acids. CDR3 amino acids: CASGQGPSREQYF. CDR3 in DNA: TGTGCCAGCGGTCAGGGGCCGTCTAGGGAGCAGTACTTC.